This T cell receptor (beta chain) was captured in a study of T cells in Graves' hyperthyroidism and ophthalmopathy. Regions amplified from RNA transcripts were the TCR beta CDR3 regions. HTBI primers were the set used in a first-round RT-PCR of the TCR CDR3. TCRdb itself ran the multiplex PCR reads through MiXCR, one entry per CDR3 protein. The repertoire holds over 350,000 distinct CDR3 sequences, with about 14% as singletons. This CDR3 comprises 15 residues. Germline-derived CDR1 and CDR2 are SGHVS and FQNEAQ. V was cut by 2 bases and J by 0 bases, with 8 bases left in between. Study outcomes and limitations: A median roughly 6.6 months before onset, the model predicted ophthalmopathy.

This clonotype has a count of ten or more. The antigen remains unidentified. Active moderate-to-severe ophthalmopathy, Clinical Activity Score at least 3, NOSPECS at least 4, under 3 months' duration. V gene TRBV7-8 combines with J gene TRBJ2-1; possibly TRBD2 for D (5 bases). The receptor's source is a man aged 18 to 30 with Graves' ophthalmopathy. Sample: blood. The CDR3 DNA follows: TGTGCCAGCAGCTTAACTAGTGCCTCCTACAATGAGCAGTTCTTC. Translation gives CASSLTSASYNEQFF.